Below, one T cell receptor (beta chain) is given with its context. What it binds is unknown. The data derive from a study of shared clonotypes between healthy human individuals. For each subset, genomic DNA was distributed in equal portions over several immunoSEQ plates. Only in-frame clones appear in the TCRdb table, and some are missing; sequencing was by immunoSEQ multiplex PCR. The profile covers about 520,000 clones, with roughly 80% appearing a single time and approximately 11% taken by the ten largest. Donors were Caucasian adults residing in Nashville, Tennessee, USA. Overall study findings and caveats: The expectation was that sequencing depth would affect clonotype sharing among donors. Only blood samples were collected, and tissue repertoires likely differ.

This receptor was obtained from a woman in her 40s in good health. Some clones in this sample may be carry-over from other donors' samples. The sequenced sample was PBMCs.

CDR3 bases: TGTGCCAGCAGTATCCCCAGGGGTTACGAGCAGTACTTC. It yields the protein CASSIPRGYEQYF. The V and J genes are TRBV28 and TRBJ2-7; TRBD1 might be the D (6 bases). This CDR3 is built from 13 residues. CDR1 is MDHEN and CDR2 is SYDVKM in the germline V gene. V lost 5 bases, J lost 4 bases, and 12 bases lay in between.